There are a few counts of the clone carrying this T cell receptor beta chain. What it binds is unknown. This sample was included in a study of identical twins' blood T cells. TCR cDNA libraries were made from RNA using a previously described, modified protocol. From the 5' RACE reads, TCRdb called clonotypes with MiXCR, one entry per CDR3 protein. The table lists a few hundred thousand distinct CDR3 sequences, 28% of them singletons, with 6% to 7% in the top ten. Study results and limitations: Twins shared about as many clonotypes as their cloneset sizes predicted.

Germline V gene sequence: CDR1 MNHEY, CDR2 SVGEGT. Trimming removed 2 bases from V and 6 bases from J; junction bases left unmatched: 6. This CDR3 is built from 15 residues. Donors were six healthy women in three monozygous twin pairs. This clonotype originated in a woman between 18 and 49 years old in good health. Sequenced material: PBMCs. The chain links TRBV6-2 or TRBV6-3 to TRBJ2-3, with 9 bases that match TRBD2. In DNA form, the CDR3 reads TGTGCCAGCAGTTACGTAGGCACTAGCGGGGATACGCAGTATTTT. Translated: CASSYVGTSGDTQYF.